The 22 T cell receptor beta chains presented below share a single source sample, sequenced in a study of T cell responses to AZD1222 COVID-19 vaccine. Profiling relied on immunoSEQ multiplex PCR, and the TCRdb table lists in-frame clones only, not all of them. Counted here are about 110,000 clones, more than 75% occurring once; the ten biggest clones make up 22%. Sample: peripheral blood, taken on day 0 of AZD1222 vaccination. Every receptor here comes from an adult in good health.

The chain has TRBV9 and TRBJ1-6; 7 bases line up with TRBD1. CDR1 is SGDLS and CDR2 is YYNGEE in the germline V gene. V lost 0 bases and J lost 4; bases outside the gene matches: 4. The CDR3 has 16 amino acids. The CDR3 DNA follows: TGTGCCAGCAGCGTAGAGGGGGCCACTTATAATTCACCCCTCCACTTT. Residues: CASSVEGATYNSPLHF. Based on the CDR3 plus reference TRBV9 and TRBJ1-6, the full variable domain is DSGVTQTPKHLITATGQRVTLRCSPRSGDLSVYWYQQSLDQGLQFLIQYYNGEERAKGNILERFSAQQFPDLHSELNLSSLELGDSALYFCASSVEGATYNSPLHFGNGTRLTVT.

The V and J genes are TRBV15 and TRBJ2-7; TRBD1 might be the D (5 bases). V lost 2 bases and J lost 6, with 17 bases in between. The CDR3 has 15 residues. Germline values: CDR1 LNHNV, CDR2 YYDKDF (reference sequence). In DNA, the CDR3 is TGTGCCACCAGCAGAAACCAACTGACAGCTTCCGAGCAGTACTTC. Translating gives CATSRNQLTASEQYF.

The chain employs TRBV9 and TRBJ2-3, with 7 bases fitting TRBD2. The CDR3 covers 15 residues. Germline CDR1 SGDLS, CDR2 YYNGEE. Trimming cost V 4 bases and J 6 bases; bases outside gene matches: 11. CDR3 protein: CASSSRTSAVDTQYF. The CDR3 DNA reads TGTGCCAGCAGCTCCCGGACTAGTGCTGTCGATACGCAGTATTTT. Full variable domain (remainder filled in from reference TRBV9 and TRBJ2-3): DSGVTQTPKHLITATGQRVTLRCSPRSGDLSVYWYQQSLDQGLQFLIQYYNGEERAKGNILERFSAQQFPDLHSELNLSSLELGDSALYFCASSSRTSAVDTQYFGPGTRLTVL.

The chain links TRBV19 to TRBJ1-4; no reliable D call. Germline V gene sequence: CDR1 LNHDA, CDR2 SQIVND (reference sequence). Trimming removed 3 bases at V and 0 bases at J, with 11 bases between. The CDR3 sequence is 16 residues long. The CDR3 DNA sequence: TGTGCCAGTAGTATTTGGGCAACCGCAACTAATGAAAAACTGTTTTTT. Amino acid sequence: CASSIWATATNEKLFF.

V is TRBV6-8 and J is TRBJ1-2; D is unclear. This CDR3 contains 13 residues. Trimming removed 7 bases at V and 7 bases at J, with 16 bases between. Germline-derived CDR1 and CDR2 are MNHGY and SAAAGT. DNA of the CDR3: TGTGCCAGCACCCCTATTCAGCTTCGTGGCTACACCTTC. This encodes CASTPIQLRGYTF.

This sequence joins TRBV25-1 and TRBJ2-7, with D tentatively TRBD1 or TRBD2 (5 bases each). Germline assignment: CDR1 MGHDK and CDR2 SYGVNS. There are 15 residues in the CDR3. With 7 bases removed from V and 4 bases from J, the gap between germline ends came to 20 bases. CDR3 residues: CASTLGASNSYEQYF. The CDR3 DNA is TGTGCCAGCACTCTCGGGGCTAGCAATAGTTACGAGCAGTACTTC.

The chain is built from TRBV5-1 and TRBJ2-1; D is perhaps TRBD2 (7 bases). V was shortened by 1 base and J by 3 bases, with 14 bases between the two germline ends. There are 16 residues in the CDR3. The germline CDR1 and CDR2 sequences are SGHRS and YFSETQ. This chain's CDR3 is CASSLMGGGSYNEQFF. As DNA, the CDR3 is TGCGCCAGCAGCTTGATGGGCGGGGGCAGCTACAATGAGCAGTTCTTC.

The chain employs TRBV30 and TRBJ1-3; D perhaps matches TRBD1 (5 bases). The CDR3 spans 14 residues. CDR1 and CDR2 from the germline V gene are GTSNPN and SVGIG (reference sequence). The germline V and J ends were trimmed by 0 bases and 2 bases, with 8 bases remaining between them. The CDR3 DNA reads as TGTGCCTGGAGTGTACGGGGGACTGGAAACACCATATATTTT. Encoded protein: CAWSVRGTGNTIYF.

This chain connects TRBV4-3 to TRBJ2-7; 14 nucleotides agree with TRBD2. The CDR3 contains 15 residues. V lost 1 base and J lost 6; bases outside the gene matches: 2. Germline CDR1 LGHNA, CDR2 YSLEER. CDR3 residues: CASSQGTSGGSEQYF. CDR3 sequence (DNA): TGCGCCAGCAGCCAAGGGACTAGCGGGGGGAGCGAGCAGTACTTC.

CDR3 sequence (DNA): TGCGCCAGCAGCCCCTGGGGGGATAGCAATCAGCCCCAGCATTTT. It is translated as CASSPWGDSNQPQHF. The V and J genes are TRBV5-1 and TRBJ1-5, with D perhaps TRBD1 (5 bases). The CDR3 runs to 15 residues. The V gene's germline CDR1 is SGHRS and CDR2 YFSETQ. V lost 4 bases, J lost 0 bases, and 11 bases lay in between.

This clone was counted a few times. This chain joins TRBV30 and TRBJ1-2; D gene unclear. Germline V gene data show CDR1 as GTSNPN and CDR2 as SVGIG (reference sequence). Trimming took 3 bases from V and 0 from J, leaving 8 bases between them. This CDR3 has 13 residues. The CDR3 DNA follows: TGTGCCTGGAGCTACGGGACTAACTATGGCTACACCTTC. It specifies CAWSYGTNYGYTF.

V usage is TRBV2 and J usage is TRBJ1-1; D gene uncertain. Looked up from germline, CDR1 is SNHLY and CDR2 is FYNNEI. The CDR3 length is 14 residues. Trimming took 3 bases from V and 0 from J, leaving 8 bases between them. This chain's CDR3 is CASSDGWVNTEAFF. For the CDR3, the DNA is TGTGCCAGCAGTGATGGGTGGGTGAACACTGAAGCTTTCTTT.

The rearrangement links TRBV11-3 to TRBJ2-7; TRBD2 aligns across 10 bases. With 5 bases clipped from V and 4 bases from J, the junction kept 2 bases outside the gene matches. Germline CDR1 is SGHNT and CDR2 is YENEEA. The CDR3 runs to 13 residues. This CDR3 reads CASSLAGEYEQYF. Written as DNA, the CDR3 is TGTGCCAGCAGCCTAGCGGGGGAGTACGAGCAGTACTTC. Full variable domain (remainder filled in from reference TRBV11-3 and TRBJ2-7): EAGVVQSPRYKIIEKKQPVAFWCNPISGHNTLYWYLQNLGQGPELLIRYENEEAVDDSQLPKDRFSAERLKGVDSTLKIQPAELGDSAVYLCASSLAGEYEQYFGPGTRLTVT.

V is TRBV6-5 and J is TRBJ2-1; D unresolved. In germline, CDR1 is MNHEY, CDR2 SVGAGI. The CDR3 length is 12 residues. V was pared by 2 bases and J by 6 bases, with 5 bases between. Written as DNA, the CDR3 is TGTGCCAGCAGTTACAGGAGCAATGAGCAGTTCTTC. It yields the protein CASSYRSNEQFF.

This rearrangement joins TRBV6-5 to TRBJ2-1, with a possible D match to TRBD2 (5 bases). The CDR3 runs to 13 residues. Germline-derived CDR1 and CDR2 are MNHEY and SVGAGI. Trimming cost V 6 bases and J 5 bases, with 11 bases left between them. CDR3 protein: CASRLDSNNEQFF. In DNA form, the CDR3 reads TGTGCCAGCAGATTGGACTCGAACAATGAGCAGTTCTTC.

The chain links TRBV4-3 to TRBJ2-7, with D perhaps TRBD1 or TRBD2 (5 bases each). V lost 0 bases and J lost 2, with 8 bases in between. Germline lookup yields CDR1 LGHNA and CDR2 YSLEER. The CDR3 runs 14 residues. The CDR3: CASSQDRGPYEQYF. CDR3 DNA sequence: TGCGCCAGCAGCCAAGACCGGGGCCCCTACGAGCAGTACTTC.

Here the CDR3 reads CSVDSSNTEAFF. The DNA of the CDR3 is TGCAGCGTTGATTCCAGTAACACTGAAGCTTTCTTT. V and J are TRBV29-1 and TRBJ1-1; no firm D call. The CDR3 is 12 residues long. The germline CDR1 and CDR2 sequences are SQVTM and ANQGSEA. The V end was cut by 3 bases, the J end by 2 bases, with 7 bases between.

The V and J genes are TRBV3-1 (or the pseudogene TRBV3-2) and TRBJ2-5; D possibly uses TRBD1 or TRBD2 (5 bases each). V shed 7 bases and J shed 0 bases, with 12 bases lying between them. Germline V gene sequence: CDR1 LGHDT, CDR2 YNNKEL (reference sequence). This CDR3 contains 14 residues. As DNA, the CDR3 is TGTGCCAGCATCTCCCTGGGACACCAAGAGACCCAGTACTTC. Residues: CASISLGHQETQYF.

The chain links TRBV5-1 to TRBJ1-1; D possibly corresponds to TRBD1 (6 bases). CDR3 length equals 14 residues. Germline-derived CDR1 and CDR2 are SGHRS and YFSETQ. Trimming stripped 2 bases from V and 4 bases from J, with 12 bases between. CDR3 residues: CASSFTGFGTEAFF. DNA for the CDR3: TGCGCCAGCAGCTTTACAGGGTTTGGCACTGAAGCTTTCTTT.

This clone has just one count. The V call is TRBV27, the J call TRBJ2-1, with 7 bases identical to TRBD2. Unmatched junction bases numbered 9, after V lost 6 bases and J lost 1 base. This CDR3 has 16 residues. Germline-derived CDR1 and CDR2 are MNHEY and SMNVEV (reference sequence). The DNA of the CDR3 is TGTGCCAGCAGCCGCGCAGCGGGGTCGTCCTACAATGAGCAGTTCTTC. Translated, it gives CASSRAAGSSYNEQFF.

J is TRBJ2-5 and V is TRBV5-6; TRBD1 aligns across 11 bases. Germline CDR1 SGHDT, CDR2 YYEEEE. J was trimmed by 5 bases and V by 0 bases; bases with no gene match: 6. The CDR3 loop spans 16 amino acids. The CDR3 sequence is CASSLVSGTGGETQYF. The CDR3 nucleotides are TGTGCCAGCAGCTTGGTTAGCGGGACAGGGGGGGAGACCCAGTACTTC.

Points on this clone: The same CDR3 also results from other DNA sequences found in this sample. The V gene is TRBV19, the J gene TRBJ2-2; TRBD1 matches at 7 bases. Germline trimming cut 4 bases from V and 3 bases from J; bases unmatched to any gene: 2. Germline V gene lookup returns CDR1 LNHDA and CDR2 SQIVND (reference sequence). The CDR3 consists of 14 residues. CDR3 loop: CASSTTGDTGELFF. CDR3 DNA sequence: TGTGCCAGTAGTACCACAGGGGACACCGGGGAGCTGTTTTTT. Together with reference TRBV19 and TRBJ2-2, the CDR3 gives the full variable domain: DGGITQSPKYLFRKEGQNVTLSCEQNLNHDAMYWYRQDPGQGLRLIYYSQIVNDFQKGDIAEGYSVSREKKESFPLTVTSAQKNPTAFYLCASSTTGDTGELFFGEGSRLTVL.